This T cell receptor beta chain was retrieved from a study of identical twins. Study-level results: Low generation-probability sequences were in excess among twin-shared out-of-frame alpha sequences. Models underpredicted monozygotic twin sharing of out-of-frame TCR alpha.

Each CDR3 protein is one row after TCRdb ran MiXCR on the 5' RACE reads. The sample contains about 660,000 distinct CDR3 sequences, under 9% of which appear only once. This clonotype has ten or more counts. Its antigen is not identified. V was clipped by 5 bases and J by 0 bases, with 8 bases between them. The CDR3 length is 13 residues. Germline V gene data show CDR1 as SQVTM and CDR2 as ANQGSEA. These same records also appear under a second study, on yellow fever vaccine responses in identical twins.

The sequenced material came from PBMCs. The J gene is TRBJ2-4, the V gene TRBV29-1; D might be TRBD1 (6 bases). This clonotype was obtained from a woman under 30 in good health. In nucleotides, the CDR3 is TGCAGCGTTTGGACAGAAGCCAAAAACATTCAGTACTTC. Its translation: CSVWTEAKNIQYF.